The 29 T cell receptor beta chains given below trace back to one sample, sequenced in a study of CD8 T cells in ankylosing spondylitis. TCRdb re-called the 5' RACE reads through MiXCR, storing one row per CDR3 protein. The data hold some 54,000 distinct CDR3 sequences, with 7.4% observed a single time. The sample comprised blood, either unsorted or a sorted T cell fraction (not recorded which). The receptors come from a female donor with ankylosing spondylitis or in good health (not recorded which).

This clonotype was recorded many times. The chain has TRBV4-1 and TRBJ2-1; D not certain. The V end was cut by 0 bases, the J end by 1 base, with 16 bases between. From germline, CDR1 is MGHRA and CDR2 YSYEKL. The CDR3 is 18 residues long. In DNA, the CDR3 is TGCGCCAGCAGCCAAGATGGCTTCCGCCTTCGGTCCTACAATGAGCAGTTCTTC. It yields the protein CASSQDGFRLRSYNEQFF.

Many counts were recorded for this clonotype. The J gene is TRBJ1-1, the V gene TRBV21-1; the table assigns TRBD1, which was not confirmed against the DNA. TRBV21-1 is reported as a pseudogene. The CDR3 sequence is 18 residues long. CDR3 sequence reads: CASSLRRQGVLLNTEAFF. As DNA, the CDR3 is TGTGCCAGCAGCCTAAGACGACAGGGGGTACTCCTGAACACTGAAGCTTTCTTT.

The sample holds many counts of this clonotype. The chain carries TRBV5-1 and TRBJ1-1; TRBD1 might be the D (5 bases). Trimming removed 4 bases at V and 3 bases at J, with 16 bases between. The CDR3 is 15 amino acids. CDR1 SGHRS and CDR2 YFSETQ come from the germline V gene. The CDR3 DNA is TGCGCCAGCAGCGCCCGACAGCCCCCGGACACTGAAGCTTTCTTT. Translation: CASSARQPPDTEAFF.

This clonotype was seen more than once but under ten times. The chain joins TRBV11-2 to TRBJ1-2, with D perhaps matching TRBD1 (5 bases). V lost 5 bases, J lost 4 bases, and 17 bases lay in between. The CDR3 is 15 amino acids. Germline loops: CDR1 SGHAT, CDR2 FQNNGV. This CDR3 is CASSLQETSTYGYTF. In DNA form, the CDR3 reads TGTGCCAGCAGCCTACAGGAGACATCGACCTATGGCTACACCTTC.

The chain recombines TRBV19 with TRBJ2-2, with D tentatively TRBD2 (5 bases). Trimming left V 9 bases short and J 7 bases short, with 15 bases between. CDR3 size: 13 residues. Looked up from germline, CDR1 is LNHDA and CDR2 is SQIVND (reference sequence). The CDR3 nucleotides are TGTGCCAGCTTGCGCGGGCCTGGCGGGGAGCTGTTTTTT. The encoded protein is CASLRGPGGELFF.

This clonotype was detected ten times or more. The genes are TRBV29-1 and TRBJ1-2; 9 bases line up with TRBD1. The CDR3 is 15 residues long. Trimming removed 2 bases from V and 0 bases from J; junction bases left unmatched: 4. Germline lookup yields CDR1 SQVTM and CDR2 ANQGSEA. CDR3: CSVETGGSSNYGYTF. CDR3 nucleotides: TGCAGCGTTGAAACAGGGGGCTCCTCTAACTATGGCTACACCTTC.

This clonotype was counted many times. The rearrangement uses TRBV27 and TRBJ2-7, with D possibly being TRBD1 or TRBD2 (5 bases each). The CDR3 extends over 13 amino acids. The germline CDR1 and CDR2 sequences are MNHEY and SMNVEV (reference sequence). V lost 6 bases and J 2 bases, leaving 11 bases between the germline ends. CDR3 amino acids: CASSRGPAYEQYV. CDR3 bases: TGTGCCAGCAGCCGGGGACCCGCCTACGAGCAGTACGTC.

This clonotype came up many times. The chain uses TRBV5-1 and TRBJ1-3; the D is unclear. V lost 4 bases and J lost 1, with 18 bases in between. The V gene's germline CDR1 is SGHRS and CDR2 YFSETQ. This CDR3 is built from 17 residues. The CDR3 DNA reads as TGCGCCAGCAGCCCCCCAACGCCGGGAAGTTCTGGAAACACCATATATTTT. This translates into CASSPPTPGSSGNTIYF.

This clonotype was seen at least ten times. The rearrangement joins TRBV10-3 to TRBJ2-7; 8 bases align to TRBD1. V lost 4 bases, J lost 0 bases, and 8 bases stayed unmatched. This CDR3 region has 16 residues. CDR1 is ENHRY and CDR2 is SYGVKD in the germline V gene. CDR3 loop: CAISVVAGGSSYEQYF. In nucleotides, the CDR3 is TGTGCCATCAGTGTCGTGGCAGGGGGCAGCTCCTACGAGCAGTACTTC.

This clonotype occurred many times. This rearrangement joins TRBV12-3 or TRBV12-4 to TRBJ2-4, with 7 bases aligning to TRBD1. V lost 9 bases, J lost 9 bases, and 11 bases stayed unmatched. CDR3 size: 13 residues. DNA for the CDR3: TGTGCCAGTGGACAGGACCCTCGCCCCATTCAGTACTTC. Translating it yields CASGQDPRPIQYF.

The table lists this clonotype with many counts. V and J are TRBV5-1 and TRBJ2-5, with D maybe TRBD1 (6 bases). Germline V CDR1 and CDR2: SGHRS, YFSETQ. The CDR3 is made up of 15 amino acids. V was cut by 4 bases and J by 3 bases, with 16 bases left in between. Here the CDR3 reads CASSPQGPEKETQYF. The CDR3 region has the DNA TGCGCCAGCAGCCCACAGGGACCAGAGAAAGAGACCCAGTACTTC.

In this sample, this clonotype turned up many times. The chain combines TRBV6-5 with TRBJ2-2; tentatively, D is TRBD1 (5 bases). The CDR3 extends over 16 amino acids. The germline V and J ends were trimmed by 3 bases and 3 bases, with 14 bases remaining between them. Looked up from germline, CDR1 is MNHEY and CDR2 is SVGAGI. Here the CDR3 reads CASSYPRVSYTGELFF. CDR3 DNA sequence: TGTGCCAGCAGTTATCCCAGGGTATCGTACACCGGGGAGCTGTTTTTT.

V usage is TRBV11-2 and J usage is TRBJ2-3; TRBD2 agrees at 9 bases. The germline gives CDR1 SGHAT, CDR2 FQNNGV. J was trimmed by 0 bases and V by 5 bases; bases with no gene match: 15. The CDR3 runs 19 residues. For the CDR3, the DNA is TGTGCCAGCAGCCTACGTGGGCTAGCGGGGTCTACTAGCACAGATACGCAGTATTTT. Encoded protein: CASSLRGLAGSTSTDTQYF.

This clonotype has a count of ten or more. This chain joins TRBV5-1 and TRBJ2-5; D is perhaps TRBD1 (5 bases). V lost 0 bases, J lost 1 base, and 7 bases lay in between. CDR3 length: 14 amino acids. The germline gives CDR1 SGHRS, CDR2 YFSETQ. The CDR3 sequence: CASSLGQFQETQYF. The CDR3, as DNA: TGCGCCAGCAGCTTGGGACAGTTCCAAGAGACCCAGTACTTC. Together with reference TRBV5-1 and TRBJ2-5, the CDR3 gives the full variable domain: KAGVTQTPRYLIKTRGQQVTLSCSPISGHRSVSWYQQTPGQGLQFLFEYFSETQRNKGNFPGRFSGRQFSNSRSEMNVSTLELGDSALYLCASSLGQFQETQYFGPGTRLLVL.

This clonotype was detected many times. The chain recombines TRBV20-1 with TRBJ1-1, with D perhaps TRBD1 (5 bases). V lost 5 bases, J lost 1 base, and 11 bases lay in between. Germline V lookup: CDR1 DFQATT, CDR2 SNEGSKA (reference sequence). The CDR3 consists of 13 residues. For the CDR3, the DNA is TGCAGTGCTGGGACCTTCCAGAACACTGAAGCTTTCTTT. It codes for CSAGTFQNTEAFF.

This clonotype has a count of ten or more. J is TRBJ1-2 and V is TRBV12-3 or TRBV12-4; TRBD1 is a possible D gene (6 bases). This CDR3 has 14 residues. Trimming pared 2 bases from V and 4 bases from J, leaving 11 bases between. CDR3 nucleotides: TGTGCCAGCAGTTTACGGGGGGGCCTCTATGGCTACACCTTC. This encodes CASSLRGGLYGYTF.

This clonotype was counted at least ten times. This chain links TRBV20-1 with TRBJ1-1; D remains unclear. Germline CDR1 and CDR2: DFQATT and SNEGSKA (reference sequence). The CDR3 runs to 15 residues. The V and J ends lost 5 bases and 0 bases respectively, with 16 bases between them. The CDR3: CSASDAGFMNTEAFF. CDR3 DNA: TGCAGTGCTTCGGACGCGGGTTTTATGAACACTGAAGCTTTCTTT.

This clonotype was counted only a few times. The CDR3 DNA reads TGTGCCAGCAGGGGGGGTCAAGAGACCCAGTACTTC. Protein product: CASRGGQETQYF. The J gene is TRBJ2-5, the V gene TRBV2; D is possibly TRBD2 (6 bases). The CDR3 length is 12 residues. CDR1 and CDR2 from the germline V gene are SNHLY and FYNNEI. Trimming shortened V by 6 bases and J by 2 bases, and 7 bases separated the two germline ends.

This clonotype has ten or more counts. V usage is TRBV20-1 and J usage is TRBJ2-3; 9 nucleotides match TRBD1. The V and J ends lost 3 bases and 4 bases, in that order; junction bases with no gene match: 2. The V gene's germline CDR1 is DFQATT and CDR2 SNEGSKA (reference sequence). The CDR3 covers 13 residues. CDR3 sequence reads: CSARTGGPDTQYF. CDR3 coding DNA: TGCAGTGCTAGGACAGGGGGGCCAGATACGCAGTATTTT.

This clonotype was recorded at least ten times. This chain uses TRBV27 with TRBJ2-1, with TRBD1 matching 7 bases. The V and J ends lost 2 bases and 7 bases, in that order; junction bases with no gene match: 8. Germline CDR1 MNHEY, CDR2 SMNVEV (reference sequence). The CDR3 covers 15 residues. The CDR3 bases are TGTGCCAGCAGTTTAACCCGACAGGGAAAAAATGAGCAGTTCTTC. It encodes CASSLTRQGKNEQFF.

This clonotype occurred many times. The chain links TRBV20-1 to TRBJ2-7; 7 bases are shared with TRBD1. The V and J ends lost 6 bases and 7 bases, in that order; junction bases with no gene match: 6. Germline CDR1 DFQATT, CDR2 SNEGSKA (reference sequence). The CDR3 is 11 amino acids. CDR3 region: CSARQGNEQYV. The CDR3 DNA reads TGCAGTGCGCGACAGGGAAATGAGCAGTACGTC.

Note on this clonotype: Sequence at one end of the junction differs from germline and may be a read error. V and J are TRBV30 and TRBJ2-3; TRBD2 is a possible D gene (5 bases). The CDR3 is 13 residues long. CDR1 is GTSNPN and CDR2 is SVGIG in the germline V gene (reference sequence). The CDR3 reads CVWRSQNTDPQYF. CDR3 DNA: TGTGTCTGGAGGTCTCAGAACACAGATCCGCAGTATTTT.

The chain is built from TRBV28 and TRBJ2-7, with unresolved D. Trimming removed 6 bases at V and 5 bases at J, with 8 bases between. CDR1 and CDR2 (germline): MDHEN, SYDVKM. CDR3 length: 11 residues. The CDR3 region is CASSVRDEQYV. CDR3 sequence (DNA): TGTGCCAGCAGCGTTAGGGACGAGCAGTACGTC.

This clonotype showed up many times. V usage is TRBV20-1 and J usage is TRBJ2-5; the D gene is possibly TRBD2 (5 bases). Germline V gene lookup returns CDR1 DFQATT and CDR2 SNEGSKA (reference sequence). The CDR3 totals 15 residues. Trimming shortened V by 6 bases and J by 1 base, and 18 bases separated the two germline ends. CDR3 sequence: CSADALGESQETQYF. As DNA, the CDR3 is TGCAGTGCAGACGCACTCGGGGAGTCCCAAGAGACCCAGTACTTC.

The table lists this clonotype with a few counts. The rearrangement uses TRBV4-2 and TRBJ1-1, with no clear D. The length of the CDR3 is 12 residues. CDR1 is LGHNA and CDR2 is YNFKEQ in the germline V gene. Trimming pared 0 bases from V and 11 bases from J, leaving 10 bases between. The CDR3 region has the DNA TGTGCCAGCAGCCAAGATGAGTTTGGTGCTTTCTTT. This sequence encodes CASSQDEFGAFF.

This clonotype was detected ten times or more. This chain connects TRBV9 to TRBJ2-3; 8 nucleotides match TRBD2. From germline, CDR1 is SGDLS and CDR2 YYNGEE. V gave up 4 bases and J gave up 5 bases; unmatched junction bases: 9. CDR3 size: 15 residues. The CDR3 loop is CASSPGGGLIDTQYF. The DNA of the CDR3 is TGTGCCAGCAGCCCCGGGGGGGGTCTCATAGATACGCAGTATTTT.

This clonotype was observed many times. The chain combines TRBV7-2 with TRBJ2-5; D is tentatively TRBD1 or TRBD2 (5 bases each). Germline assignment: CDR1 SGHTA and CDR2 FQGNSA. Trimming took 5 bases from V and 5 from J, leaving 15 bases between them. This CDR3 contains 14 residues. CDR3 DNA sequence: TGTGCCAGCAGCGTGGGGACCGGTGGGGAGACCCAGTACTTC. It translates to CASSVGTGGETQYF.

This clonotype has only a few counts. V gene TRBV20-1 combines with J gene TRBJ2-1, with TRBD1 matching over 9 bases. The germline V gene has CDR1 DFQATT and CDR2 SNEGSKA (reference sequence). V was clipped by 0 bases and J by 2 bases; unmatched bases: 5. The CDR3 is 16 residues long. The CDR3: CSARETGQGPYNEQFF. Here the CDR3 DNA reads TGCAGTGCTAGAGAAACCGGACAGGGGCCCTACAATGAGCAGTTCTTC.

Many counts were recorded for this clonotype. This sequence joins TRBV12-3 or TRBV12-4 and TRBJ1-2, with D perhaps TRBD1 (5 bases). Trimming shortened V by 5 bases and J by 4 bases, and 17 bases separated the two germline ends. CDR3 length: 15 residues. CDR3 sequence: CASSPPPQGRYGYTF. The CDR3 DNA sequence: TGTGCCAGCAGTCCCCCCCCTCAGGGCCGCTATGGCTACACCTTC.